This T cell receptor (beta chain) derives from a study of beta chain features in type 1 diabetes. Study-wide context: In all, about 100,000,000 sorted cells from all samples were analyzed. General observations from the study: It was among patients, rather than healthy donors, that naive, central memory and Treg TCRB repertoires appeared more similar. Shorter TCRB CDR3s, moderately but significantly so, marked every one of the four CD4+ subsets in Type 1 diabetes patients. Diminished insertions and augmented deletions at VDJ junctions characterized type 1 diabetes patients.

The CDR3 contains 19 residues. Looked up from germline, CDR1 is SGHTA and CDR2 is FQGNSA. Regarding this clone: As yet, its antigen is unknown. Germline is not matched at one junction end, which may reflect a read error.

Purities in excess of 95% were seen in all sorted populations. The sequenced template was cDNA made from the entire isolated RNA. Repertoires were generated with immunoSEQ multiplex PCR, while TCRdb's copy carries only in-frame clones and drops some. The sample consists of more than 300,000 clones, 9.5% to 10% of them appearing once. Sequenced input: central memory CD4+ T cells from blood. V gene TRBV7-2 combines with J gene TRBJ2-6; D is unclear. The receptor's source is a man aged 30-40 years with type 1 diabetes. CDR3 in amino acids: CASSLAHLFGQAGANVLTF. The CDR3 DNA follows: TGTGCCAGCAGCTTAGCTCATTTGTTTGGGCAGGCTGGAGCCAACGTCCTGACTTTC.